Given below is one T cell receptor beta chain in context. Its antigen is as yet unknown. Germline CDR1 SGHDT, CDR2 YYEEEE. This CDR3 comprises 14 residues. V lost 0 bases and J lost 4, with 8 bases in between. Method: immunoSEQ multiplex PCR; TCRdb's copy keeps in-frame clones and lacks some. The table includes about 580,000 clones, 95% to 98% detected once. These data belong to a study of shared clonotypes between healthy human individuals. Study details: Per donor, CD8 memory used one plate, CD8 naive used two, CD4 memory used three and CD4 naive used three. The study, taken as a whole, reports: Shared across a few donors were around 5% of the naive CD4 clonotypes.

The naive CD8 fraction comprised CD45RO-negative cells positively selected for CCR7 and excluded terminally differentiated effector memory CD45RA+ cells. This clonotype originated in a man aged 30 to 39 in good health. Specimen: naive CD8+ T cells sorted from blood. The rearrangement uses TRBV5-6 and TRBJ1-5, with D perhaps TRBD1 (5 bases). The CDR3 DNA reads as TGTGCCAGCAGCTTGGGGGCAGGGAATCAGCCCCAGCATTTT. It encodes CASSLGAGNQPQHF.